This T cell receptor (beta chain) came from a study of shared clonotypes between healthy human individuals. Study results and limitations: Read depth was anticipated to influence clonotype sharing among donors. Rarefaction revealed incomplete sorted-subset sequencing despite large depth.

For this clone: Its antigen is unknown.

The CDR3 is 13 amino acids. The germline V gene encodes CDR1 KGHSH and CDR2 LQKENI. Trimming pared 2 bases from V and 5 bases from J, leaving 9 bases between. Sequencing was performed with immunoSEQ multiplex PCR; in TCRdb, only in-frame clones are kept and a portion is missing. This table holds roughly 2,500,000 clones, roughly 93% found once. Donors were healthy HIV-negative adults without recently reported acute infections or vaccinations. Splitting the CD4+ cells yielded a CD45RA+ naive subset and a CD45RA-negative memory subset. The chain links TRBV18 to TRBJ2-5; no clear D. The sequenced material came from naive CD4+ T cells from PBMCs. Subset indicated: CD45RA+ positively selected. This clonotype was sampled from a man between 18 and 29 years old in good health. Some clones in this sample may be carry-over from other donors' samples. The CDR3 DNA sequence: TGTGCCAGCTCACCAGAGGTGAGGGAGACCCAGTACTTC. Protein: CASSPEVRETQYF.